This TCR beta chain was documented in a study of blood T cell repertoires in COVID-19 (TCRdb year 2020). Broadly, across the study: The collaborator samples originated in the United States, Italy and Spain and spanned the acute and convalescent phases of COVID-19. The repertoires were released in a freely available public database intended as a resource for research on the immune response to SARS-CoV-2. The dataset comprised deeply sampled blood TCRbeta repertoires from subjects exposed to, actively infected with, or recovered from COVID-19. The material from the prospective study consisted of cDNA or gDNA derived from T cells, B-cell-depleted T cells, or PBMCs. Where available, HLA class I and class II types were taken from metadata supplied by the sample provider and were not determined by assay-based typing. The sample metadata nearly always contained a de-identified subject ID, COVID-19 status, age in years and sex. Samples came from the ongoing ImmuneRACE study (first 160 participants) plus 1,254 subjects from 6 global collaborators.

Turning to this clone: No antigen is known for it. Within one base of it there is no much larger clone, and no base qualities were kept.

The collaborating institutions used their own protocols to collect whole blood in K2EDTA tubes. Collaborator samples were shipped for TCRbeta analysis as frozen whole blood, isolated PBMCs, or DNA extracted from either sample type. V has 8 bases trimmed and J has 3 bases trimmed; junction bases matching no gene number 5. The CDR3 numbers 13 residues from cysteine through phenylalanine. The CDR3 DNA has 39 bases and is translated from base 1. For CDR1 and CDR2, the germline V gene lists SNHLY and FYNNEI. What the study reported, not specific to this receptor: The amount of clinical and demographic metadata varied by source and participant and was provided uncurated.

TCRbeta CDR3 regions were amplified from genomic DNA using the immunoSEQ Assay, a bias-controlled multiplex PCR. Under the source paper's analysis protocol: The number of nucleated cells in each sample was estimated from the amplification of reference gene primers within the assay. To quantify the absolute abundance of each unique TCRbeta CDR3 rearrangement, sequence reads were collapsed and filtered. For each sample, productive Simpson clonality was calculated as the square root of Simpson's diversity index over productive rearrangements. As stored in TCRdb, this immuneACCESS dataset retains in-frame rearrangements with V and J assigned. A fraction of the clones does not appear; measured against another copy, unresolved V genes explain less than half of the discrepancy, and the remainder lacks a known reason. V and J calls and clone size follow that table, whereas D and trimming were derived from the DNA. This sample is represented by some 30,000 clones; 65% to 90% of them were singletons. Together, the top ten hold about an eighth of the sample.

The source is a human donor in a cohort sampled during active COVID-19. Sequencing was performed on peripheral blood. The chain employs TRBV2 and TRBJ1-2, with 8 middle bases fitting TRBD1. The CDR3 region reads CASGPGGDYGYTF. The DNA sequence is given as TGTGCCAGCGGCCCAGGGGGCGACTATGGCTACACCTTC.